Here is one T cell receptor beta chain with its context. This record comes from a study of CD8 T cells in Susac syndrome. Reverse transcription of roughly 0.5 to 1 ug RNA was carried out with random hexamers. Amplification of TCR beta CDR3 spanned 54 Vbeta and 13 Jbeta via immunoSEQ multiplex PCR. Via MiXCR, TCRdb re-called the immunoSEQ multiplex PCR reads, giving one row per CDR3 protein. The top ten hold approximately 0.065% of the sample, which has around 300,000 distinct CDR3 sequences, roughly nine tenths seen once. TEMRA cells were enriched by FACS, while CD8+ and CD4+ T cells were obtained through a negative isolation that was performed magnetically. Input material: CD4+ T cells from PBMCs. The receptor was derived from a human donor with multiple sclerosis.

CDR3 sequence (DNA): TGCGCCAGCAGCTTCGGGGCTAGCGGGAGTCTGGAACAGTTCTTC. This gives the protein CASSFGASGSLEQFF. The chain uses TRBV5-1 and TRBJ2-1; 10 bases are shared with TRBD2. Per germline, CDR1 SGHRS and CDR2 YFSETQ. The CDR3 covers 15 residues. V lost 2 bases to trimming and J lost 13 bases; unmatched junction nucleotides: 12. The full variable domain, completed using reference TRBV5-1 and TRBJ2-1, is KAGVTQTPRYLIKTRGQQVTLSCSPISGHRSVSWYQQTPGQGLQFLFEYFSETQRNKGNFPGRFSGRQFSNSRSEMNVSTLELGDSALYLCASSFGASGSLEQFFGPGTRLTVL.